This T cell receptor (beta chain) derives from a study of metastatic and nonmetastatic thyroid tumors. CDR3 length: 11 amino acids. Per the germline V gene, CDR1 is MNHEY and CDR2 is SVGAGI. V lost 2 bases and J 7 bases, leaving 5 bases between the germline ends. TCRdb reprocessed the PCR reads via MiXCR. The profile covers approximately 15,000 clones, with roughly 13% appearing a single time and about 30% taken by the ten largest. Thyroid surgery was performed in patients who had received no treatment beforehand. Judged by abundance, this clone is medium-sized. The sample was blood. This sequence joins TRBV6-5 and TRBJ1-2, with D possibly matching TRBD1 (5 bases). This clonotype was obtained from a female donor with papillary thyroid cancer or a benign thyroid nodule (not recorded which). Some clones in this sample may be carry-over from other donors' samples. CDR3 nucleotides: TGTGCCAGCAGTTACGGGGGTGGCTACACCTTC. It translates to CASSYGGGYTF.